A single sample gave rise to the 2 T cell receptor beta chains below, sequenced in a study of beta chain features in type 1 diabetes. As every portion of the isolated RNA was reverse transcribed, the sequencing read expressed TCRB transcripts. TCRdb's copy holds only in-frame clones and misses some; the assay was immunoSEQ multiplex PCR. The sample gives hundreds of thousands of clones, around 10% of which show up once; around 0.031% is in the top ten. Material for sequencing was naive CD4+ T cells from blood. The origin of the receptors is a woman between 18 and 29 years old in good health.

Points on this clone: Other DNA sequences in this sample translate to the same CDR3. J is TRBJ1-1 and V is TRBV30; no firm D call. From germline, CDR1 is GTSNPN and CDR2 SVGIG (reference sequence). V dropped 1 base and J dropped 1 base, with 4 bases sitting between them. The CDR3 spans 12 residues. CDR3 bases: TGTGCCTGGAGTGCGGGGAACACTGAAGCTTTCTTT. Translation gives CAWSAGNTEAFF.

This clone was picked up a small number of times. The V gene is TRBV30, the J gene TRBJ2-1; 12 bases are a match to TRBD2. Germline CDR1 is GTSNPN and CDR2 is SVGIG (reference sequence). This CDR3 has 14 residues. The J segment lost 9 bases and the V segment lost 5 bases, leaving 8 bases of the junction unmatched. The CDR3 DNA is TGTGCCTGGCGGACTAGCGGGAAGTGGAGTGAGCAGTTCTTC. It translates to CAWRTSGKWSEQFF.